Following are 4 T cell receptor beta chains from one sample sequenced in a study of CD8+CD57+ T cells in acquired aplastic anemia. Genomic DNA, serving as template, underwent TCR beta VDJ and CDR3 profiling. Each CDR3 protein gets one entry after TCRdb re-called the reads with MiXCR. Here the sample spans fewer than 100,000 distinct CDR3 sequences, approximately 46% being singletons. What was sequenced was sorted CD4+, CD8+, or CD8+CD57+ T cells (not recorded which) from PBMCs. The receptor set was obtained from a human donor in good health, serving as a control.

The V gene is TRBV24-1, the J gene TRBJ2-7; D is possibly TRBD2 (6 bases). This CDR3 comprises 14 residues. V lost 4 bases, J lost 2 bases, and 11 bases lay in between. Germline V gene data show CDR1 as KGHDR and CDR2 as SFDVKD. The CDR3 DNA sequence: TGTGCCACCAGTGACGGGAGTAGGCCCTACGAGCAGTACTTC. It translates to CATSDGSRPYEQYF.

Concerning this clonotype: Because it lacks the conserved phenylalanine or tryptophan at the end, this CDR3 is likely a read error. The chain employs TRBV12-3 or TRBV12-4 and TRBJ2-1; 8 bases are a match to TRBD2. V shed 6 bases and J 2 bases; nucleotides not matched to a gene: 6. The CDR3 extends over 15 amino acids. In DNA, the CDR3 is TGTGCCAGCAGATCCACTAGCGGCGCCTACAATGAGCAGTTCCTC. It yields the protein CASRSTSGAYNEQFL.

This clonotype occurred a few times. The rearrangement uses TRBV25-1 and TRBJ2-3; no firm D call. This CDR3 contains 16 residues. In germline, CDR1 is MGHDK, CDR2 SYGVNS. V was shortened by 6 bases and J by 2 bases, with 18 bases between the two germline ends. DNA for the CDR3: TGTGCCAGCAGCCCTACCTCGCTCTCATCCACAGATACGCAGTATTTT. Encoded protein: CASSPTSLSSTDTQYF.

The chain employs TRBV7-6 and TRBJ1-6; tentatively, D is TRBD1 (5 bases). Germline V gene data show CDR1 as SGHVS and CDR2 as FNYEAQ. The CDR3 totals 12 residues. The V end was cut by 3 bases, the J end by 10 bases, with 7 bases between. The CDR3 DNA follows: TGTGCCAGCAGCTTCAGGGACTCACCCCTCCACTTT. Protein: CASSFRDSPLHF.